These 4 T cell receptor beta chains originate from one sample sequenced in a study of cytomegalovirus exposure and HLA in healthy donors. Method: immunoSEQ multiplex PCR; TCRdb's copy keeps in-frame clones and lacks some. In the table there are tens of thousands of clones, about 91% of which are singletons. Material for sequencing was PBMCs. The receptors derive from a young woman in good health and CMV-seronegative.

V gene TRBV28 combines with J gene TRBJ1-1; D is ambiguous. The length of the CDR3 is 12 residues. V lost 2 bases and J lost 8, with 9 bases in between. CDR1 MDHEN and CDR2 SYDVKM come from the germline V gene. CDR3 nucleotides: TGTGCCAGCAGTTTAATCAGGAGGGAAGCTTTCTTT. Encoded protein: CASSLIRREAFF.

This chain links TRBV11-2 with TRBJ2-5; 7 positions agree with TRBD2. This CDR3 spans 14 amino acids. V was clipped by 2 bases and J by 5 bases; unmatched bases: 5. Germline loops: CDR1 SGHAT, CDR2 FQNNGV. The DNA for the CDR3 is TGTGCCAGCAGCTTATATTCCGGGGGGGAGACCCAGTACTTC. It codes for CASSLYSGGETQYF.

The V gene is TRBV10-1, the J gene TRBJ2-7; the D gene is possibly TRBD1 (6 bases). Per the germline V gene, CDR1 is WNHNN and CDR2 is SYGVQD (reference sequence). The germline V and J ends were trimmed by 5 bases and 7 bases, with 24 bases remaining between them. There are 16 residues in the CDR3. The CDR3 region has the DNA TGCGCCAGCAGTCCCCGGGACACCGAACGGGGATCTGAGCAGTACTTC. Residues: CASSPRDTERGSEQYF.

V is TRBV6-6 and J is TRBJ2-7; 9 bases fit TRBD2. Germline V gene sequence: CDR1 MNHNY, CDR2 SVGAGI (reference sequence). V lost 2 bases, J lost 2 bases, and 4 bases stayed unmatched. The CDR3 loop spans 15 amino acids. The CDR3 nucleotides are TGTGCCAGCAGTTACCAAGCGGGAGGCGCCTACGAGCAGTACTTC. It yields the protein CASSYQAGGAYEQYF.